This T cell receptor (beta chain) was sequenced during a study of T cell responses to AZD1222 COVID-19 vaccine. General study findings and limits: The study reported that nearly half of spike-specific TCRs target unmutated variant regions.

From germline, CDR1 is KGHSH and CDR2 LQKENI. The V gene lost 2 bases and the J gene lost 4 bases, with 6 bases spanning the gap. This CDR3 has 13 residues. This table comes from immunoSEQ multiplex PCR, and its TCRdb copy is limited to in-frame clones, with some not included. The sample shows over 100,000 clones, more than 75% of them seen only once. As concerns this clone: The antigen remains unidentified.

Here the sequenced sample was peripheral blood, taken 28 days after the second dose of the MenACWY control vaccine. The receptor was derived from an adult who received the MenACWY meningococcal vaccine as a control. The rearrangement links TRBV18 to TRBJ1-5; D gene uncertain. The CDR3 here is CASSPSGNQPQHF. The CDR3, as DNA: TGTGCCAGCTCACCATCGGGGAATCAGCCCCAGCATTTT. The full variable domain, with the rest looked up from reference TRBV18 and TRBJ1-5, is NAGVMQNPRHLVRRRGQEARLRCSPMKGHSHVYWYRQLPEEGLKFMVYLQKENIIDESGMPKERFSAEFPKEGPSILRIQQVVRGDSAAYFCASSPSGNQPQHFGDGTRLSIL.